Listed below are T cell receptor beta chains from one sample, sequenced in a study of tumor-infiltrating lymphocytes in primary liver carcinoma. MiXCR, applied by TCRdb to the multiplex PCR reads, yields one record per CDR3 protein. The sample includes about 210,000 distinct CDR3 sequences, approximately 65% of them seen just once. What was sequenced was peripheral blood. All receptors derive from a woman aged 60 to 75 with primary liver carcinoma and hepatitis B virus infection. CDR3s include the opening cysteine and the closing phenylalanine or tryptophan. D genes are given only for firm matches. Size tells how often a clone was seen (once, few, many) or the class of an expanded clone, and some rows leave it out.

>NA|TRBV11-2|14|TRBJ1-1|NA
TGTGCCTGCAGCTTAATACAGGGCTACACTGAAGCTTTCTTT
CACSLIQGYTEAFF
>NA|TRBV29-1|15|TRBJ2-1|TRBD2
TGCAGCACCCGGGGGGGACTAGCAGGAGACGATGAGCAGTTCTTC
CSTRGGLAGDDEQFF
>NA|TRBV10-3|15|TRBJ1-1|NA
TGTACCATCAGTGAGTCTTTTTCGATGGACACTGAAGCTTTCTTT
CTISESFSMDTEAFF
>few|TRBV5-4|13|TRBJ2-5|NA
TGTGCCAGCAGTCCCGGGGCGGAAGAGACCCAGTACTTC
CASSPGAEETQYF
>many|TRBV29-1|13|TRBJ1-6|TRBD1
TGCAGCGTCGGACAGGCCGTCGGATCACCCCTCCACTTT
CSVGQAVGSPLHF
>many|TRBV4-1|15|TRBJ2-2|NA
TGCGCCAGCAGCCAAGTGCGGGGTTTTCCCGGGGAGCTGTTTTTT
CASSQVRGFPGELFF
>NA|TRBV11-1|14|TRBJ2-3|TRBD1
TGTGCCAACAGCTTGAGACAGGGTCGAGATACGCAATATTTT
CANSLRQGRDTQYF
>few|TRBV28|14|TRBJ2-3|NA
TGTGCCAGCCTGAGGACTACTAGCACAGATACGCAGTATTTT
CASLRTTSTDTQYF
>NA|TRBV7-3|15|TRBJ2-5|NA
TGTGCCAGCAGCTTAACTTCAGGGAGATTAGAGACCCAGTACTTC
CASSLTSGRLETQYF
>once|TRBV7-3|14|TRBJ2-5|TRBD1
TGTGCCAGCAGCCTACAGGGGGTCGGAGAGACCCAGTACTTC
CASSLQGVGETQYF
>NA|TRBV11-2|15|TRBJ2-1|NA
TGTACCAGTAGCTTAGGGGCGCCTTATTACAATGAGCAGTTCTTC
CTSSLGAPYYNEQFF
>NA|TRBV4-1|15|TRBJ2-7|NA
TGCACCAGCAGCCAAGGGTCGGGAACAGCCTACGAGCAGTACTTC
CTSSQGSGTAYEQYF
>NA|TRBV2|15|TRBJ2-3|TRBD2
TGTGCCAGCAGGAAGGGACTAGCGGGAACAGATACGCAGTATTTT
CASRKGLAGTDTQYF
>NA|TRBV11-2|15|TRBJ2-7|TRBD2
TGTGCCAGTAGCTTATCGCTAGCGGGAGGTTACAAGCGGTACTTC
CASSLSLAGGYKRYF
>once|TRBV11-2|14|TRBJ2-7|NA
TGTGCCCGCAGCTTAGAAGGAGGCCCATACGAGCAGTACTTC
CARSLEGGPYEQYF
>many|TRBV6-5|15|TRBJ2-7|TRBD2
TGTGCCAGCACCTCCGGGGCTAGCGGGAGATACGAGCAGTACTTC
CASTSGASGRYEQYF
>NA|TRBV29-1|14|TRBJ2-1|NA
TGCAGCGTTAATATACGGGAGTGGAACAATGAGTGGTTCTTC
CSVNIREWNNEWFF
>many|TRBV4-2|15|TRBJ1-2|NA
TGTGCCAGCAGCCAAGGTTTGGGACGGAACTATGGCTACACCTTC
CASSQGLGRNYGYTF
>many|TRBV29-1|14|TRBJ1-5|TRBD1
TGCAGCGTCTCACCGGGGACAGGGAATCAGCCCCAGCATTTT
CSVSPGTGNQPQHF
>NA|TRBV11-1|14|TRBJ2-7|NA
TGTGCCAGCAGCTTAGGGTGGGGAGTCTACGAGCGGTATTTC
CASSLGWGVYERYF
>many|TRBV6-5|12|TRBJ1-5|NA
TGTGCCAGCAGTCCGAGGGGGCAGCCCCAGCATTTT
CASSPRGQPQHF
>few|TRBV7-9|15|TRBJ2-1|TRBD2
TGTGCCAGCAGCGCCCGGACTAGCGGGAGCTATGAGCAGTTCTTC
CASSARTSGSYEQFF
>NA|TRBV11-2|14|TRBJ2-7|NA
TGTGCCAGCAGCTCCAACGGCAGGGTTCTCGGGCAATACTTC
CASSSNGRVLGQYF
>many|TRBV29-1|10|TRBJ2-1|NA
TGCAGCGTTGAACGGAGTGAGCAGTTCTTC
CSVERSEQFF
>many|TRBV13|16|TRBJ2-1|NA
TGTGCCAGCAGCCCCCAAGCGGACCTCTCCTACAATGAGCAGTTCTTC
CASSPQADLSYNEQFF
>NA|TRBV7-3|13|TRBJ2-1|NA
TGTACCAGCAGCTTAAGGTTGGAGAATGAGCAGTTCTTC
CTSSLRLENEQFF
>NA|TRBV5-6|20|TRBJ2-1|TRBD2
TGTGCCAGCAGCTTCGGGAGGACTAGCGGGAGAACCTATGCATACAATGAGCAGTTCTTC
CASSFGRTSGRTYAYNEQFF
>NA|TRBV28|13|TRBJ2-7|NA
TGTGCCAGCACCTTAGGAGGCGCCTACGAGCAGTACTTC
CASTLGGAYEQYF
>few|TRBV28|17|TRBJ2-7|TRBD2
TGTGCCAGCGGCGACTGGACTAGCGGGAGGAGGCGCTACGAGCAGTACTTC
CASGDWTSGRRRYEQYF
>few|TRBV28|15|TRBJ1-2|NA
TGTGCCAGCTCCTCCGGGGGGCCGTTTAACTATGGCTACACCTTC
CASSSGGPFNYGYTF
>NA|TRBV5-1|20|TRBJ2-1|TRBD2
TGCGCCAGCAGCTTTTCCCCACGTATCGGGCGGGAGGGATCCTACAATGAGCAGTTCTTC
CASSFSPRIGREGSYNEQFF
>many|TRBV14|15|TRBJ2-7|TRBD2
TGTGCCAGCAGCCCGCCGCTAGCGGGAAAGGACGAGCAGTACTTC
CASSPPLAGKDEQYF
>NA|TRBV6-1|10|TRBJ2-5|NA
TGTACCAGCAGGCTGGAGAGCCAGTACTTC
CTSRLESQYF
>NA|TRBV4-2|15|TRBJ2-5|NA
TGTGCCAGCAGCCAAGGTTTAGGGAGACCGAGGACCCAGTACTTC
CASSQGLGRPRTQYF
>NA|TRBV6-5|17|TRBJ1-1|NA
TGTGCCAGCAGTGAACTATGGCAGGTAATCTTGAACACTGTAGCTTTCTTT
CASSELWQVILNTVAFF
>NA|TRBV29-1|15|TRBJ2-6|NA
TGCAGCGTTGTCGTCGGCAACTATGGGGCCAACGTCCTGACTTTC
CSVVVGNYGANVLTF
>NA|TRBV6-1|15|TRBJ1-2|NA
TGTACCAGCAGAGATGCCCATACAGGGAACTATGGCTACACCTTC
CTSRDAHTGNYGYTF
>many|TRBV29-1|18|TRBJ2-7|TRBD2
TGCAGCGTTGAAGATCAAGGCCCGGGACTAGCGGGAGGTTACGAGCAGTACTTC
CSVEDQGPGLAGGYEQYF
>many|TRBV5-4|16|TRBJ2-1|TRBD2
TGTGCCAGCAGCGAAGGACTAGCGCAAACCTACAATGAGCAGTTCTTC
CASSEGLAQTYNEQFF
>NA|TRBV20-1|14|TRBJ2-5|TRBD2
TGCAGTGCCCCCCTAGCGGGGGCCTTGGAGACCCAGTACTTC
CSAPLAGALETQYF